This T cell receptor (beta chain) was captured in a study of CD8 T cells in ankylosing spondylitis (dated by TCRdb to the late 2010s). Looking at the study overall: The study profiled T cell receptor beta repertoires in healthy donors and ankylosing spondylitis patients to find disease-linked TCR variants. Peripheral blood was sampled, and synovial fluid was also collected from ankylosing spondylitis patients. The full study cohort comprised 25 ankylosing spondylitis patients and over a hundred healthy donors. General study outcomes and caveats: According to the report, matched synovial fluid samples from ankylosing spondylitis patients were significantly enriched for the disease-linked clones. Some motif variants had previously been reported in the synovial fluid and blood of reactive arthritis patients, which suggests shared mechanisms of disease initiation. A TCR beta motif of 8 or 9 highly homologous amino acid variants appeared characteristic of blood from ankylosing spondylitis patients. A CD8+ phenotype was shown by the disease-linked clones, which were found at relatively low frequencies in peripheral blood.

This clonotype appeared a few times. What antigen it recognizes has not been identified. The record has no base qualities; no much larger clone is one base away. Here V drops 5 bases and J drops 4 bases, and the junction holds 8 bases not matched to any gene. Per the germline V gene, SQVTM is the CDR1 and ANQGSEA is the CDR2. The cysteine opens and the phenylalanine closes a CDR3 of 15 amino acids. Of the read, only the CDR3 DNA is kept; its 45 bases are in frame from base 1. Instrument used: Illumina MiSeq. TCR beta libraries were prepared by quantitative 5'-RACE with molecular barcodes. As for the original processing: Disease-linked TCR variants were identified with a new computational method built on a probabilistic model of VDJ rearrangement. TCRdb's own reprocessing of the public reads used fastp at Q25 and MiXCR and kept productive beta chains. Duplicate CDR3 protein sequences are folded into a single record with the most common DNA and genes. It is TCRdb's table, rather than the study itself, that gives the V and J calls and clone size. Counted in this sample were tens of thousands of distinct CDR3 sequences; 7.9% of them appeared once. 25% to 30% of the sample comes from the top ten.

The chain was built from TRBV29-1 and TRBJ2-3, and 11 junction bases match TRBD1. This TCR was recovered from a male donor with ankylosing spondylitis or in good health (not recorded which). Sequencing was carried out using blood. The DNA reads as follows: TGCAGCGTTCTAACGGACAGGGGGCCCGCAGATACGCAGTATTTT. Translated, it reads CSVLTDRGPADTQYF.